Listed below are T cell receptor beta chains from one sample, sequenced in a study of shared clonotypes between healthy human individuals. Here immunoSEQ multiplex PCR was the method, and the copy in TCRdb shows in-frame clones only, minus some. The sample has 2 million to 2.5 million clones, roughly 90% seen once. The sequenced sample consisted of naive CD4+ T cells from PBMCs. These receptors all come from a man between 18 and 29 years old in good health. Some clones in this sample may be carry-over from other donors' samples. Each CDR3 is given with its conserved first and last residue. Each record gives: D gene, clone size, J gene, V gene, CDR3 DNA, CDR3 protein. The D gene is left open where the match is weak. The size of a clone is reported for some rows only, either as once, few or many, or as a class for expanded clones.

NA once TRBJ1-2 TRBV9 TGTGCCAGCAGCGCGACCCTGGGGGGATATGGCTACACCTTC CASSATLGGYGYTF
TRBD1 NA TRBJ1-3 TRBV18 TGTGCCAGCTCACCCCAGCCGGGACAGGGGTTTGGAAACACCATATATTTT CASSPQPGQGFGNTIYF
NA NA TRBJ1-1 TRBV29-1 TGCAGCGTACCTGGGGGGGGCAACACTGAAGCTTTCTTT CSVPGGGNTEAFF
NA NA TRBJ2-1 TRBV6-1 TGTGCCAGCAGTGAAGCAGGGGTCGCTTACAATGAGCAGTTCTTC CASSEAGVAYNEQFF
NA NA TRBJ2-2 TRBV6-6 TGTGCCAGCAGAACTAGCTTGAACACCGGGGAGCTGTTTTTT CASRTSLNTGELFF
NA NA TRBJ1-4 TRBV5-1 TGCGCCAGCAGCTTGGCCCAAGGTACTGAAAAACTGTTTTTT CASSLAQGTEKLFF
TRBD2 NA TRBJ2-1 TRBV2 TGTGCCAGCAGTGCAGGCCTAGCGGGAGGAAGGGGTGAGCAGTTCTTC CASSAGLAGGRGEQFF
NA NA TRBJ1-1 TRBV18 TGTGCCAGCTCACCCCGTTCTCAGGGGAACACTGAAGCTTTCTTT CASSPRSQGNTEAFF
NA once TRBJ1-2 TRBV28 TGTGCCAGCAGTTCCGGGCAGCTCGAGAGGGGCTACACCTTC CASSSGQLERGYTF
TRBD1 NA TRBJ2-7 TRBV11-1 TGTGCCAGCAGCTTAGGCAGGGGGACCGCCTACGAGCAGTACTTC CASSLGRGTAYEQYF
NA NA TRBJ2-7 TRBV29-1 TGCAGCGCCGGGGCGGCCTACGAGCAGTACTTC CSAGAAYEQYF
TRBD2 NA TRBJ2-5 TRBV29-1 TGCAGCGTTGACAGGCTAGCGGGAGGGCCGGGGAGGTACCAAGAGACCCAGTACTTC CSVDRLAGGPGRYQETQYF
NA NA TRBJ1-4 TRBV6-6 NA CASSTSGQRNEKLFF
TRBD2 NA TRBJ2-3 TRBV7-3 TGTGCCAGCAGCTTTAGCGGGGGCACAGATACGCAGTATTTT CASSFSGGTDTQYF
NA NA TRBJ2-1 TRBV30 TGTGCCTGGAGTGTACCAGGAGGGCGTAATGAGCAGTTCTTC CAWSVPGGRNEQFF
TRBD2 NA TRBJ2-7 TRBV6-6 TGTGCCAGCAGTTCCAGGGGACTAGCGGGAAACGAGCAGTACTTC CASSSRGLAGNEQYF
TRBD2 NA TRBJ2-1 TRBV4-2 TGTGCCAGCAGCCAAGATAGGGGTCTAGCGGACGTTGGGCAGTTCTTC CASSQDRGLADVGQFF
TRBD2 NA TRBJ2-5 TRBV4-1 TGCGCCAGCAGCCAAGATGCCCGAAGCGGGAGGATTGCGGAGACCCAGTACTTC CASSQDARSGRIAETQYF
NA NA TRBJ1-2 TRBV27 TGTGCCAGCAGTTTATCGGGGGGCGAGGGAGGCTACACCTTC CASSLSGGEGGYTF
NA NA TRBJ2-1 TRBV18 TGTGCCAGCTCACCACGTTTGGGGTCAGATGAGCAGTTCTTC CASSPRLGSDEQFF
TRBD2 NA TRBJ2-5 TRBV28 TGTGCCAGCAGTACCGGGACTAGCGGGAGCCCCCAAGAGACCCAGTACTTC CASSTGTSGSPQETQYF
TRBD2 NA TRBJ2-1 TRBV5-4 TGTGCCAGCAGCCCCTGGACTAGCGCAAACTCATACAATGAGCAGTTCTTC CASSPWTSANSYNEQFF
TRBD2 NA TRBJ2-4 TRBV10-3 TGTGCCATCAGTGGAGCGGGAGCCCTAGGAGACATTCAGTACTTC CAISGAGALGDIQYF
NA NA TRBJ1-1 TRBV18 TGTGCCAGCTCACCACCCCTGGCCACTGAAGCTTTCTTT CASSPPLATEAFF
NA NA TRBJ1-3 TRBV5-4 TGTGCCAGCAGTCGCCTTGTGGGGTCTGGAAACACCATATATTTT CASSRLVGSGNTIYF
NA NA TRBJ2-5 TRBV5-6 TGTGCCAGCAGCCAGGGCTCCAAAGAGACCCAGTACTTC CASSQGSKETQYF
NA NA TRBJ1-2 TRBV18 TGTGCCAGCTCCCCCGAGGAGGGGCGCGTCTATGGCTACACCTTC CASSPEEGRVYGYTF
TRBD2 NA TRBJ2-7 TRBV4-1 TGCGCCAGCAGCCAAGATTGGGGACTAGCGGGAGGCTACGAGCAGTACTTC CASSQDWGLAGGYEQYF
NA NA TRBJ2-7 TRBV21-1 TGTGCCAGCAGCAAGGGGTGTGGCCAGGGGCGGGAGCCCTTAGCTTACGAGCAGTACTTC CASSKGCGQGREPLAYEQYF
NA NA TRBJ1-5 TRBV18 TGTGCCAGCTCACCATCCGGGACAAATAGCAATCAGCCCCAGCATTTT CASSPSGTNSNQPQHF
TRBD1 NA TRBJ2-7 TRBV2 TGTGCCGGGACAGGGGGCTACGAGCAGTACTTC CAGTGGYEQYF
TRBD1 NA TRBJ2-2 TRBV5-4 TGTGCCAGCAGCCCCGGGACAGAGGGCACCGGGGAGCTGTTTTTT CASSPGTEGTGELFF
TRBD1 NA TRBJ2-5 TRBV28 TGTGCCAGCAGTAGCGCCAGGGGGTGGCAAGAGACCCAGTACTTC CASSSARGWQETQYF
NA NA TRBJ1-1 TRBV19 TGTGCCAGTAGTATAGGACGCAGCCGTGAAGCTTTCTTT CASSIGRSREAFF
NA once TRBJ2-1 TRBV29-1 TGCAGCGCAAGAAGGCTCCCCGTTAGTGAGCAGTTCTTC CSARRLPVSEQFF
TRBD2 NA TRBJ2-1 TRBV30 TGTGCCTTCGGACTAGCGGATTACAATGAGCAGTTCTTC CAFGLADYNEQFF
NA NA TRBJ2-1 TRBV5-1 TGCGCCAGCAGCTTCCCGGGGGCAGGGCAGTTCTTC CASSFPGAGQFF
TRBD1 NA TRBJ2-7 TRBV9 TGTGCCAGCAGCGCAGGGACAGAGATCCCCTACGAGCAGTACTTC CASSAGTEIPYEQYF